The 15 T cell receptor beta chains reported below all come from one sample, sequenced in a study of identical twins. MiXCR, run by TCRdb on the 5' RACE reads, gives a single entry per CDR3 protein. This sample has 690,000 or so distinct CDR3 sequences, with 8.6% found just once. This sample was shared with a second study, whose subject was yellow fever vaccine responses in identical twins.

Sequencing input: PBMCs. Receptors originate from a woman in her late teens or twenties in good health.

The V and J genes are TRBV9 and TRBJ1-2, with no clear D. This CDR3 region has 12 residues. Germline V gene lookup returns CDR1 SGDLS and CDR2 YYNGEE. V was trimmed by 1 base and J by 8 bases, leaving 9 bases between them. The CDR3 reads CASSVNTRGYTF. The CDR3, as DNA: TGTGCCAGCAGCGTAAACACCCGAGGCTACACCTTC.

As regards this clonotype: A read error may explain this, as a much larger clone is one base away. The chain joins TRBV12-3 or TRBV12-4 to TRBJ1-2; D is unresolved. There are 12 residues in the CDR3. The CDR3 DNA follows: TGTCCCAGCAGTGAAGACCACTATGGCTACACCTTC. Its protein product is CPSSEDHYGYTF.

This clonotype was seen ten or more times. The V call is TRBV12-3 or TRBV12-4, the J call TRBJ2-3; 9 bases map to TRBD1. CDR3 length: 13 residues. V shed 8 bases and J 2 bases; nucleotides not matched to a gene: 2. The CDR3 bases are TGTGCCAGCTGGACAGGGGCCACAGATACGCAGTATTTT. Residues: CASWTGATDTQYF.

This clonotype showed up just a few times. V gene TRBV30 combines with J gene TRBJ2-4; D is ambiguous. The germline gives CDR1 GTSNPN, CDR2 SVGIG (reference sequence). Trimming stripped 5 bases from V and 2 bases from J, with 16 bases between. The CDR3 runs to 15 residues. In DNA form, the CDR3 reads TGTGCCTGGGAAGAAGGACGTACCTCCAAAAACATTCAGTACTTC. It translates to CAWEEGRTSKNIQYF.

This clonotype showed up many times. The gene calls are TRBV29-1 and TRBJ1-6; 8 bases fit TRBD1. The CDR3 length is 14 residues. The V and J ends lost 6 bases and 2 bases, in that order; junction bases with no gene match: 3. Germline V gives CDR1 SQVTM, CDR2 ANQGSEA. CDR3 sequence: CSVRQGTYNSPLHF. As DNA, the CDR3 is TGCAGCGTAAGACAGGGGACCTATAATTCACCCCTCCACTTT.

As concerns this clonotype: At one end, the junction sequence differs from germline, possibly due to a read error. The DNA for the CDR3 is TGTGCCAGCACCTTGGGAGGTAACACCATATATTTT. Its translation: CASTLGGNTIYF. The rearrangement links TRBV5-6 to TRBJ1-3; D remains ambiguous. The germline V gene has CDR1 SGHDT and CDR2 YYEEEE. The CDR3 has 12 residues.

This clonotype has a count of ten or more. CDR3 coding DNA: TGTGCCAGCAGTTCATTTCGAGAGTACAATGAGCAGTTCTTC. It codes for CASSSFREYNEQFF. The V gene is TRBV12-3 or TRBV12-4, the J gene TRBJ2-1, with unresolved D. This CDR3 spans 14 amino acids. Trimming took off 4 bases at V and 4 bases at J, with 11 bases between the two ends.

This clonotype was found a few times. The genes are TRBV28 and TRBJ1-1; 7 bases align to TRBD1. The germline V gene has CDR1 MDHEN and CDR2 SYDVKM. V shed 6 bases and J 0 bases; nucleotides not matched to a gene: 7. The CDR3 length is 15 residues. CDR3 amino acids: CASSPGTVMNTEAFF. Here the CDR3 DNA reads TGTGCCAGCAGCCCTGGGACAGTTATGAACACTGAAGCTTTCTTT. The complete variable domain, with remaining parts taken from reference TRBV28 and TRBJ1-1, reads DVKVTQSSRYLVKRTGEKVFLECVQDMDHENMFWYRQDPGLGLRLIYFSYDVKMKEKGDIPEGYSVSREKKERFSLILESASTNQTSMYLCASSPGTVMNTEAFFGQGTRLTVV.

This clonotype was detected many times. The V and J genes are TRBV5-1 and TRBJ2-6; D may be TRBD1 (6 bases). CDR1 is SGHRS, CDR2 YFSETQ, per germline. V lost 6 bases and J lost 0, with 13 bases in between. The length of the CDR3 is 16 residues. The chain's CDR3 is CASNPGHRSGANVLTF. For the CDR3, the DNA is TGCGCCAGCAATCCGGGACACCGCTCTGGGGCCAACGTCCTGACTTTC.

This clonotype came up many times. The chain is built from TRBV20-1 and TRBJ2-2; 8 nucleotides line up with TRBD2. The CDR3 runs 17 residues. Germline V gene data show CDR1 as DFQATT and CDR2 as SNEGSKA (reference sequence). With 5 bases clipped from V and 3 bases from J, the junction kept 14 bases outside the gene matches. Here the CDR3 DNA reads TGCAGTGCTCCCGGAGTAGCGGGACCCTTCTACACCGGGGAGCTGTTTTTT. The encoded protein is CSAPGVAGPFYTGELFF.

This clonotype came up a few times. The V gene is TRBV14, the J gene TRBJ2-1; D may be TRBD2 (5 bases). CDR1 SGHDN and CDR2 FVKESK come from the germline V gene. V was pared by 4 bases and J by 10 bases, with 20 bases between. The CDR3 consists of 15 residues. The CDR3 DNA is TGTGCCAGCAGCCCGTTTGAGGGAGTAATTCAAGAGCAGTTCTTC. It is translated as CASSPFEGVIQEQFF.

In its sample, this clonotype was seen a few times. The rearrangement joins TRBV7-2 to TRBJ2-7; perhaps TRBD2 as D (6 bases). Germline V gene lookup returns CDR1 SGHTA and CDR2 FQGNSA. V lost 5 bases to trimming and J lost 2 bases, with 13 bases between them. The CDR3 extends over 14 amino acids. CDR3 bases: TGTGCCAGCAGCCCACAACAGCGGGCCTACGAGCAGTACTTC. Its translation is CASSPQQRAYEQYF.

This clonotype occurred a few times. V is TRBV11-2 and J is TRBJ1-6; D not resolved. The germline V and J ends were trimmed by 3 bases and 0 bases, with 9 bases remaining between them. This CDR3 is built from 16 residues. The germline V gene encodes CDR1 SGHAT and CDR2 FQNNGV. The CDR3 reads CASSFLGSSYNSPLHF. The DNA for the CDR3 is TGTGCCAGCAGCTTCCTGGGCAGCTCCTATAATTCACCCCTCCACTTT.

The chain couples TRBV4-2 to TRBJ2-1, with 8 bases fitting TRBD2. The germline gives CDR1 LGHNA, CDR2 YNFKEQ. The CDR3 extends over 17 amino acids. V dropped 0 bases and J dropped 6; count of bases not matched to a gene: 10. CDR3 DNA: TGTGCCAGCAGCCAAGATTTGAGAGCGGGAGCCCCCAATGAGCAGTTCTTC. It yields the protein CASSQDLRAGAPNEQFF.

In this sample, this clonotype turned up many times. The chain recombines TRBV12-3 or TRBV12-4 with TRBJ1-2; D unclear. There are 12 residues in the CDR3. V dropped 3 bases and J dropped 3 bases, with 5 bases sitting between them. As DNA, the CDR3 is TGTGCCAGCAGTTTCGGGGACTATGGCTACACCTTC. Translation: CASSFGDYGYTF.